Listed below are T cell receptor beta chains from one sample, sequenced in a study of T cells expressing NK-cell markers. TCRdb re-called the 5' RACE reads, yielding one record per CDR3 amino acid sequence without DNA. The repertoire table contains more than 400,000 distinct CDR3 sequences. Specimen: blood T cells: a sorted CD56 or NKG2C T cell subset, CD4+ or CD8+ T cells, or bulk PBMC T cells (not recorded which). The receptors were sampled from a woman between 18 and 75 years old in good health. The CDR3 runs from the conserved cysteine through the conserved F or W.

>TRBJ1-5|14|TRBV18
CASSRGQGHQPQHF
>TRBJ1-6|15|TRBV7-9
CASSLLGTGNSPLHF
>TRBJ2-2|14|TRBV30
CAWSKSVAAGELFF
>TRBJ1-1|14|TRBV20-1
CSPAKSGTNTEAFF
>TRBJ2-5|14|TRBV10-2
CASTRSPAGETQYF
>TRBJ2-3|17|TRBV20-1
CSARRPTSESYTDTQYF
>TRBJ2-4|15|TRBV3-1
CASSQVGVAKNIQYF
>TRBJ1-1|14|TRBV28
CASSFARGGTEAFF
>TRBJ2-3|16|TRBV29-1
CSVEDLMDQITDTQYF
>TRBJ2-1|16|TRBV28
CASSLMDRSTDNEQFF
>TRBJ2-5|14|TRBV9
CASSAGPTQETQYF
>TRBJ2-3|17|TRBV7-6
CASSSLSGAGATDTQYF
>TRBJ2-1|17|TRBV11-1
CASSLNLAGELYNEQFF
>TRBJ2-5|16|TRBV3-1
CASSQGLAGGKETQYF
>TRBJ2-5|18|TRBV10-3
CAISGMAGGPGGQETQYF
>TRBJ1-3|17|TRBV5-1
CASSSWAGISSGNTIYF
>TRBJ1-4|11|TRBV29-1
CSAERGEKLFF
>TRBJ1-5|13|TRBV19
CASSIHGGQPQHF
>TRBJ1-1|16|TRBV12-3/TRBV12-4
CASTPTRGTRNTEAFF
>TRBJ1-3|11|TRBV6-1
CASSEIGQGYF
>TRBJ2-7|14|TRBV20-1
CSARDPNRGDEQYF
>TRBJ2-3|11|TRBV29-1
CSVPRGDTQYF
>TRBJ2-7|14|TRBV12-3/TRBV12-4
CASSLLGTSGEQYF
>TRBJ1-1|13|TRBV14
CASSQPKAGEAFF
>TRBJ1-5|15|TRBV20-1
CSAREVDSPYQPQHF
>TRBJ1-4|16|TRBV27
CASSLLTDRVNEKLFF
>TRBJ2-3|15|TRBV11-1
CASSPGTAAADTQYF
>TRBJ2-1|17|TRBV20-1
CSARDIVAGGWYNEQFF
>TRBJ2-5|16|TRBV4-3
CASSQEPGTSGETQYF
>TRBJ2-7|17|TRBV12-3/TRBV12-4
CASSPGTSGRSSYEQYF
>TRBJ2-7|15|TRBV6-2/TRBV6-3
CASSQQLAPPYEQYF